This T cell receptor beta chain originates from a study of cytomegalovirus exposure and HLA in healthy donors. Healthy bone marrow donors made up the donor group. The CDR3 has 13 amino acids. In the PCR, 60 Vbeta and 13 Jbeta primers were used. The repertoire was sequenced with immunoSEQ multiplex PCR; TCRdb's copy has only in-frame clones and lacks some. The sample lists over 150,000 clones; less than 80% were seen once. This chain uses TRBV21-1 with TRBJ2-6; the table's D call, TRBD2, was not checked against the DNA. TRBV21-1 is a pseudogene locus. The sample comprised PBMCs. The TCR sequence derives from a man in his forties in good health and CMV-seronegative. The CDR3 nucleotides are TGTGCCAGCACCTATGGGGGACTACTTAACTTGGCTTTC. Translating it yields CASTYGGLLNLAF.